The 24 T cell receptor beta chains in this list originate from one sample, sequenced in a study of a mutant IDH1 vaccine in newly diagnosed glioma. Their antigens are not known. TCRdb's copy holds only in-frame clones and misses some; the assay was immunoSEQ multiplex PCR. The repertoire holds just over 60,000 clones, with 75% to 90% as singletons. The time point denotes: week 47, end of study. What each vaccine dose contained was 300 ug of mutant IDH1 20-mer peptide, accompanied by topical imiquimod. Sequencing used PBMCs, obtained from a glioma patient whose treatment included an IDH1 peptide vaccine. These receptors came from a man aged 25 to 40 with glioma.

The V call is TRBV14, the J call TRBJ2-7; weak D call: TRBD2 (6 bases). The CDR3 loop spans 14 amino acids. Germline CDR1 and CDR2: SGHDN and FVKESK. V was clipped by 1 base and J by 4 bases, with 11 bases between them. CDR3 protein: CASSQAARGYEQYF. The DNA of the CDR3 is TGTGCCAGCAGCCAAGCGGCCCGGGGGTACGAGCAGTACTTC.

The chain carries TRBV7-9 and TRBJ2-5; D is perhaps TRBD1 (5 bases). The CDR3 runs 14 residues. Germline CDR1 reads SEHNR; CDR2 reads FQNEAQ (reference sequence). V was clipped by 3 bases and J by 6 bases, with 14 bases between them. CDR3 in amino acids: CASSLDIETQTQYF. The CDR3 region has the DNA TGTGCCAGCAGCTTGGACATAGAAACGCAGACCCAGTACTTC. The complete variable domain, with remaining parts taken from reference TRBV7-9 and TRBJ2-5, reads DTGVSQNPRHKITKRGQNVTFRCDPISEHNRLYWYRQTLGQGPEFLTYFQNEAQLEKSRLLSDRFSAERPKGSFSTLEIQRTEQGDSAMYLCASSLDIETQTQYFGPGTRLLVL.

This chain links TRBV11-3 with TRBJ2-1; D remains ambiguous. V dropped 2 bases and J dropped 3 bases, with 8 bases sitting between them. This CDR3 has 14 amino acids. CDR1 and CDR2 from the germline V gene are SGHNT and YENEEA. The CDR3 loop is CASSLNSGYNEQFF. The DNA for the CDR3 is TGTGCCAGCAGCTTAAACAGTGGCTACAATGAGCAGTTCTTC.

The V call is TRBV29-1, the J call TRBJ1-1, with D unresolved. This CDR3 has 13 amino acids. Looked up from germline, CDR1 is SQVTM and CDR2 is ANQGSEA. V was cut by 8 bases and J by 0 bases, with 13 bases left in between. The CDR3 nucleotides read TGCAGCCCCCACCGGGATCTGAACACTGAAGCTTTCTTT. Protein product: CSPHRDLNTEAFF.

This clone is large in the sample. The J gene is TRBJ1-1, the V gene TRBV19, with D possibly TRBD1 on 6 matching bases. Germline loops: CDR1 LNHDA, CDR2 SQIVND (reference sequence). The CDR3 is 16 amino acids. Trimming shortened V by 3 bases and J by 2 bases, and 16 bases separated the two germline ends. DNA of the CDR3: TGTGCCAGTAGTATTCTGGCGGACAGAGTAAACACTGAAGCTTTCTTT. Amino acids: CASSILADRVNTEAFF.

The CDR3 DNA reads TGTGCTAGTGGTTTGAATCCCCGGGGACTCAACCCCATGAACACTGAAGCTTTCTTT. Translation gives CASGLNPRGLNPMNTEAFF. The rearrangement links TRBV12-5 to TRBJ1-1, with a possible D match to TRBD1 (5 bases). This CDR3 comprises 19 residues. V was trimmed by 2 bases and J by 0 bases, leaving 22 bases between them. Germline V gene sequence: CDR1 LGHNT, CDR2 FRNRAP.

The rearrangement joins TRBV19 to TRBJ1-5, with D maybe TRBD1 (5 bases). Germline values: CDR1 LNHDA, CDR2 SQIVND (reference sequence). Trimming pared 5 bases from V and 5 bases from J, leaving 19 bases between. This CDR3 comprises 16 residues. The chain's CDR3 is CASSGSHIEGDQPQHF. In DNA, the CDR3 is TGTGCCAGTAGTGGGTCACACATTGAAGGGGATCAGCCCCAGCATTTT.

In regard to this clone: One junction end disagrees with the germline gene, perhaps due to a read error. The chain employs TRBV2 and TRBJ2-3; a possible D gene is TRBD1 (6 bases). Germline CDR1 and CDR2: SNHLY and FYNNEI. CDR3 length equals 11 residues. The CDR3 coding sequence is TGTGCCAGCAGTGACGACAGGTGGAGTATTTTT. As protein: CASSDDRWSIF.

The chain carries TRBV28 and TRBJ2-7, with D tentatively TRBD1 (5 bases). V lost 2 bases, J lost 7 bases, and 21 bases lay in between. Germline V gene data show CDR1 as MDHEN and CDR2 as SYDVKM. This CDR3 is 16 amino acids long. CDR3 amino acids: CASSLGAQVLRREQYF. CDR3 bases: TGTGCCAGCAGTTTAGGAGCACAGGTATTACGTAGGGAGCAGTACTTC.

DNA for the CDR3: TGTGCCAGCTCACCAGGGTCCAGCCAGAACCTCTACTTC. It is translated as CASSPGSSQNLYF. The V gene is TRBV18, the J gene TRBJ2-5; no clear D gene. V dropped 2 bases and J dropped 14 bases, with 18 bases sitting between them. This CDR3 spans 13 amino acids. CDR1 and CDR2 from the germline V gene are KGHSH and LQKENI.

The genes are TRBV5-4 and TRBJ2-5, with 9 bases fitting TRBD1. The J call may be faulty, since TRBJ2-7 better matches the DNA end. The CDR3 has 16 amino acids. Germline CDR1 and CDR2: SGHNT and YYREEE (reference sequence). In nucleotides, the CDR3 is TGTGCCAGCAGCCTAGTCGGCGGGACAGGGAACTACGAGCAGTACTTC. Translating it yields CASSLVGGTGNYEQYF.

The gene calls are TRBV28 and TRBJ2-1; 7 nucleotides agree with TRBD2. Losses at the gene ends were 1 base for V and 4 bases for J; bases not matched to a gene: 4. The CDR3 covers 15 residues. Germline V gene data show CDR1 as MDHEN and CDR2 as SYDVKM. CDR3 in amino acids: CASSLFGGNYNEQFF. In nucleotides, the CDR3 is TGTGCCAGCAGTTTATTCGGGGGGAATTACAATGAGCAGTTCTTC.

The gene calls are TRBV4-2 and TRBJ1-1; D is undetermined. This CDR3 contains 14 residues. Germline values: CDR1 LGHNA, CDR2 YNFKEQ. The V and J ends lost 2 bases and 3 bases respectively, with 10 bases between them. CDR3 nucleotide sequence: TGTGCCAGCAGCCAAAGTAGTCGTGACACTGAAGCTTTCTTT. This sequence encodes CASSQSSRDTEAFF.

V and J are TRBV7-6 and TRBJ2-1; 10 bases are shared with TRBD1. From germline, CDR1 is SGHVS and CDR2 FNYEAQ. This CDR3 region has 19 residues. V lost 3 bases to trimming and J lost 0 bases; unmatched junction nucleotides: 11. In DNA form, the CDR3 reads TGTGCCAGCAGCTTCACCAGGGACAGGGGTCCTAGCTCCTACAATGAGCAGTTCTTC. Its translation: CASSFTRDRGPSSYNEQFF.

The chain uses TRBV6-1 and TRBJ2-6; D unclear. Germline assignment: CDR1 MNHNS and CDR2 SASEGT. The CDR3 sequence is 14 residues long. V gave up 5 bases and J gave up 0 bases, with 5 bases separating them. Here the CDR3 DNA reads TGTGCCAGCAGTTTAATCTCTGGGGCCAACGTCCTGACTTTC. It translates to CASSLISGANVLTF.

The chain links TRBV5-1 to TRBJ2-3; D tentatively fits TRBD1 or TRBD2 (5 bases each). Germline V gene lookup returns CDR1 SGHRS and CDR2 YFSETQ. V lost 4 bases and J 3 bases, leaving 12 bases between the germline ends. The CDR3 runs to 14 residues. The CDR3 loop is CASSTRDLTDTQYF. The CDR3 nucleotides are TGCGCCAGCAGCACACGGGACCTAACAGATACGCAGTATTTT.

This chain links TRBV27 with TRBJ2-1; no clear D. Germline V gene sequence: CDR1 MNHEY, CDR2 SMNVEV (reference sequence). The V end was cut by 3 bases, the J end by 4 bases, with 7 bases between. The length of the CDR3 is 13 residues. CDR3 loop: CASSFERYNEQFF. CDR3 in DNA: TGTGCCAGCAGTTTTGAGCGTTACAATGAGCAGTTCTTC.

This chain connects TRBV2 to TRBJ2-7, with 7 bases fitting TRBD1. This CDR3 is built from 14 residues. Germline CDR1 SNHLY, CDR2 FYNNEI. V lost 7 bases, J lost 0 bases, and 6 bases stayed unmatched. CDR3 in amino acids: CASTLQGTSYEQYF. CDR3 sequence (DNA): TGTGCCAGCACCCTACAGGGGACCTCCTACGAGCAGTACTTC.

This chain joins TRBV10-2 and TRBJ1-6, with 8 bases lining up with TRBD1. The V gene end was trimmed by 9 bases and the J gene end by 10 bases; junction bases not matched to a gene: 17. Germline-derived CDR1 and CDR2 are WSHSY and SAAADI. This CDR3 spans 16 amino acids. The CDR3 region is CASGTLPRQGKSPLHF. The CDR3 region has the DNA TGCGCCAGTGGAACCCTCCCGCGACAGGGGAAGTCACCCCTCCACTTT.

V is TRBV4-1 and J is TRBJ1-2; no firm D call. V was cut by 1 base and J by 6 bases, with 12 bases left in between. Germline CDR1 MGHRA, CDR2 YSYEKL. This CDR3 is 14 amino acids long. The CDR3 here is CASSQGPRGHGYTF. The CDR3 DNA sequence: TGCGCCAGCAGCCAAGGTCCGCGAGGGCATGGCTACACCTTC.

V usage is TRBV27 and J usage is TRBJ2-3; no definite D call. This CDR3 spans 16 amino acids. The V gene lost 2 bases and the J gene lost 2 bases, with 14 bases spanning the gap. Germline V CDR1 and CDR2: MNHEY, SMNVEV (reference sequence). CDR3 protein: CASSLLGNSFTDTQYF. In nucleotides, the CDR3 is TGTGCCAGCAGTTTACTAGGGAATTCTTTCACAGATACGCAGTATTTT.

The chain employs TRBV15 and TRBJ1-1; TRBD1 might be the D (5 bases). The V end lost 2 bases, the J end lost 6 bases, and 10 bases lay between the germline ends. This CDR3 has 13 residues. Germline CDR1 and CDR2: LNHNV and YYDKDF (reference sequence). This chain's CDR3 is CATSRPGRPEAFF. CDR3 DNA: TGTGCCACCAGCAGACCAGGGCGACCTGAAGCTTTCTTT. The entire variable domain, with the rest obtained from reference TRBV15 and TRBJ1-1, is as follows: DAMVIQNPRYQVTQFGKPVTLSCSQTLNHNVMYWYQQKSSQAPKLLFHYYDKDFNNEADTPDNFQSRRPNTSFCFLDIRSPGLGDTAMYLCATSRPGRPEAFFGQGTRLTVV.

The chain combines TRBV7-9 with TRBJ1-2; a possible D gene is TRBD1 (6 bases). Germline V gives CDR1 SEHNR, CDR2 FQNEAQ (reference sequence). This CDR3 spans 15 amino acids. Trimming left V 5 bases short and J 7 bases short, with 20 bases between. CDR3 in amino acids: CASSHLGGGSSGYTF. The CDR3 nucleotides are TGTGCCAGCAGCCACCTAGGAGGGGGAAGTTCTGGCTACACCTTC.

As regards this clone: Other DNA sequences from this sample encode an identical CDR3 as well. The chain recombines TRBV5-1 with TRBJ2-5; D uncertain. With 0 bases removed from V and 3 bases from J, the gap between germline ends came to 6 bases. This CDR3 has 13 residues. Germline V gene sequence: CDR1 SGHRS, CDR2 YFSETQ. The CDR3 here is CASSLGGEETQYF. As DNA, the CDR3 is TGCGCCAGCAGCTTGGGAGGCGAAGAGACCCAGTACTTC.